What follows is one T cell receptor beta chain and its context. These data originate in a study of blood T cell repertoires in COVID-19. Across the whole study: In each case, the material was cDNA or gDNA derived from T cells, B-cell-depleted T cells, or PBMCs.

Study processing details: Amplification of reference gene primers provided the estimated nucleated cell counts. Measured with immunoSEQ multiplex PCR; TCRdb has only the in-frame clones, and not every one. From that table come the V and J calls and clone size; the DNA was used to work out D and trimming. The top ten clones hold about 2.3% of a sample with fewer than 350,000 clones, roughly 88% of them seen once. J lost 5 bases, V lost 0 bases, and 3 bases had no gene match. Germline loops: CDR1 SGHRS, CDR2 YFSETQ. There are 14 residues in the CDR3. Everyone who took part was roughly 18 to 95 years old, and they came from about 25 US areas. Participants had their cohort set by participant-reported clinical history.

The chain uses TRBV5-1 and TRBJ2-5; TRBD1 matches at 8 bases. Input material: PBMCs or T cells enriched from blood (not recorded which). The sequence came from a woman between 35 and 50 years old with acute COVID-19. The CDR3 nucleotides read TGCGCCAGCAGCTTGGCAGGGGGCGCGGAGACCCAGTACTTC. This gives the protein CASSLAGGAETQYF.